The next 22 T cell receptor beta chains were all read from a single sample in a study of Graves' ophthalmopathy and Graves' hyperthyroidism. TCR beta CDR3 regions were amplified from RNA transcripts. Second-round multiplex PCR came after a first-round RT-PCR that employed HTBI primers. Each CDR3 protein gets one entry after TCRdb re-called the multiplex PCR reads with MiXCR. The repertoire holds roughly 1.1 million distinct CDR3 sequences, with about two fifths as singletons. The sample taken for sequencing was peripheral blood or thyroid tissue (not recorded which). The source of these receptors is an adult man with Graves' hyperthyroidism.

The V and J genes are TRBV10-1 and TRBJ2-3, with D uncertain. CDR1 and CDR2 from the germline V gene are WNHNN and SYGVQD (reference sequence). Trimming left V 3 bases short and J 4 bases short, with 11 bases between. The CDR3 length is 14 residues. The CDR3 here is CASSEFFIPDTQYF. In nucleotides, the CDR3 is TGCGCCAGCAGTGAATTCTTCATTCCAGATACGCAGTATTTT.

Ten or more counts support this clonotype. The chain is built from TRBV5-8 and TRBJ2-5; 7 bases align to TRBD1. The J segment lost 4 bases and the V segment lost 3 bases, leaving 0 bases of the junction unmatched. Germline CDR1 reads SGHTS; CDR2 reads YDEGEE. This CDR3 has 12 amino acids. This chain's CDR3 is CASSWTGETQYF. The DNA of the CDR3 is TGTGCCAGCAGCTGGACAGGAGAGACCCAGTACTTC. Supplemented by reference TRBV5-8 and TRBJ2-5, the full variable domain reads EAGVTQSPTHLIKTRGQQATLRCSPISGHTSVYWYQQALGLGLQFLLWYDEGEERNRGNFPPRFSGRQFPNYSSELNVNALELEDSALYLCASSWTGETQYFGPGTRLLVL.

This clonotype was observed many times. The rearrangement uses TRBV2 and TRBJ1-4, with D possibly matching TRBD1 (6 bases). V was trimmed by 7 bases and J by 5 bases, leaving 17 bases between them. The CDR3 spans 15 residues. Germline CDR1 SNHLY, CDR2 FYNNEI. The CDR3 loop is CASTFAQGLNEKLFF. The CDR3 nucleotides read TGTGCCAGCACCTTTGCACAGGGCTTAAATGAAAAACTGTTTTTT.

The sample holds a few counts of this clonotype. The CDR3 here is CASSPPASGGEQYF. For the CDR3, the DNA is TGTGCCAGCAGTCCGCCAGCTAGCGGTGGCGAGCAGTACTTC. The rearrangement uses TRBV12-3 or TRBV12-4 and TRBJ2-7; 7 nucleotides match TRBD2. V gave up 5 bases and J gave up 6 bases; unmatched junction bases: 10. The CDR3 has 14 residues.

This clonotype was observed once. The junction differs from germline at one of its ends, possibly a read error. This sequence joins TRBV10-3 and TRBJ1-2; D gene unclear. The CDR3 contains 13 residues. Germline loops: CDR1 ENHRY, CDR2 SYGVKD. The CDR3 reads CASSPVTDYGYTF. CDR3 DNA sequence: TGTGCCAGCAGTCCAGTGACCGACTATGGCTACACCTTC.

Many counts were recorded for this clonotype. The chain combines TRBV15 with TRBJ2-5; 12 nucleotides line up with TRBD2. CDR1 and CDR2 from the germline V gene are LNHNV and YYDKDF (reference sequence). V lost 1 base, J lost 3 bases, and 3 bases stayed unmatched. The CDR3 spans 16 residues. The CDR3 is CATSRVTSGGKETQYF. CDR3 in DNA: TGTGCCACCAGCAGAGTCACTAGCGGGGGGAAAGAGACCCAGTACTTC.

This clonotype was found a few times. The V gene is TRBV5-4, the J gene TRBJ2-7; weak D call: TRBD2 (7 bases). The CDR3 spans 14 residues. Between the trimmed V and J ends, which lost 4 bases and 2 bases, there was a span of 13 bases. The V gene's germline CDR1 is SGHNT and CDR2 YYREEE (reference sequence). The CDR3 sequence is CASSKGGGAYEQYF. For the CDR3, the DNA is TGTGCCAGCAGCAAAGGGGGGGGGGCCTACGAGCAGTACTTC.

This sequence joins TRBV5-1 and TRBJ2-5; a possible D gene is TRBD1 (6 bases). V was shortened by 7 bases and J by 7 bases, with 20 bases between the two germline ends. The CDR3 sequence is 14 residues long. Germline V gene sequence: CDR1 SGHRS, CDR2 YFSETQ. The CDR3 coding sequence is TGCGCCAGCCGCACGACAGGAACAAGAGGGACCCAGTACTTC. Its protein is CASRTTGTRGTQYF. The full variable domain, rest sourced from reference TRBV5-1 and TRBJ2-5, is KAGVTQTPRYLIKTRGQQVTLSCSPISGHRSVSWYQQTPGQGLQFLFEYFSETQRNKGNFPGRFSGRQFSNSRSEMNVSTLELGDSALYLCASRTTGTRGTQYFGPGTRLLVL.

This clonotype was found many times. The chain employs TRBV7-8 and TRBJ1-5, with unresolved D. Germline values: CDR1 SGHVS, CDR2 FQNEAQ. V lost 5 bases to trimming and J lost 1 base, with 9 bases between them. This CDR3 contains 14 residues. CDR3: CASSPGWSNQPQHF. The CDR3 region has the DNA TGTGCCAGCAGCCCAGGTTGGAGCAATCAGCCCCAGCATTTT.

This clonotype was counted many times. The V call is TRBV20-1, the J call TRBJ2-5; TRBD1 might be the D (5 bases). The CDR3 has 12 residues. V was shortened by 5 bases and J by 2 bases, with 9 bases between the two germline ends. Germline V gene sequence: CDR1 DFQATT, CDR2 SNEGSKA (reference sequence). In nucleotides, the CDR3 is TGCAGTGCTGTAACAGGACAAGAGACCCAGTACTTC. This sequence encodes CSAVTGQETQYF.

With respect to this clonotype: Germline is not matched at one junction end, which may reflect a read error. V is TRBV7-8 and J is TRBJ1-6; D is unclear. Per the germline V gene, CDR1 is SGHVS and CDR2 is FQNEAQ. There are 17 residues in the CDR3. The DNA of the CDR3 is TGTGCCAGCTGCCCACGGACGACCAGCTCCTGTAATTCACCCCTCCACTTT. It yields the protein CASCPRTTSSCNSPLHF.

The table lists this clonotype with many counts. V and J are TRBV29-1 and TRBJ2-7; D unresolved. Germline V gene sequence: CDR1 SQVTM, CDR2 ANQGSEA. Trimming removed 3 bases from V and 0 bases from J, with 9 bases in between. The CDR3 extends over 13 amino acids. CDR3 loop: CSVETPSSYEQYF. The CDR3 DNA follows: TGCAGCGTTGAGACTCCGAGCTCCTACGAGCAGTACTTC.

This clonotype was counted ten times or more. V gene TRBV15 combines with J gene TRBJ2-7; D remains ambiguous. CDR1 is LNHNV, CDR2 YYDKDF, per germline (reference sequence). CDR3 length: 12 residues. Trimming cost V 9 bases and J 3 bases, with 12 bases left between them. CDR3 DNA sequence: TGTGCCACTGGTCGGCGGTTCTACGAGCAGTACTTC. Translated, it gives CATGRRFYEQYF. Full variable domain (rest looked up from reference TRBV15 and TRBJ2-7): DAMVIQNPRYQVTQFGKPVTLSCSQTLNHNVMYWYQQKSSQAPKLLFHYYDKDFNNEADTPDNFQSRRPNTSFCFLDIRSPGLGDTAMYLCATGRRFYEQYFGPGTRLTVT.

Many counts were recorded for this clonotype. The chain carries TRBV20-1 and TRBJ1-1; no definite D call. Trimming took 0 bases from V and 11 from J, leaving 16 bases between them. CDR3 length: 13 amino acids. The germline CDR1 and CDR2 sequences are DFQATT and SNEGSKA (reference sequence). The DNA for the CDR3 is TGCAGTGCTAGAGATTCGGTTGCCACGTGGGCTTTCTTT. Its translation is CSARDSVATWAFF.

In this sample, this clonotype turned up many times. The chain employs TRBV7-2 and TRBJ1-1; 11 bases are a match to TRBD1. Germline V gives CDR1 SGHTA, CDR2 FQGNSA. This CDR3 spans 15 amino acids. With V trimmed by 5 bases and J by 4 bases, 6 bases remained unmatched. CDR3 sequence (DNA): TGTGCCAGCAGCCCCAGGACAGGGGGCTCCACTGAAGCTTTCTTT. It codes for CASSPRTGGSTEAFF.

This chain links TRBV7-2 with TRBJ1-2; possibly TRBD1 for D (6 bases). CDR1 SGHTA and CDR2 FQGNSA come from the germline V gene. V shed 3 bases and J shed 4 bases, with 18 bases lying between them. The CDR3 length is 16 residues. CDR3 sequence: CASSLSPTGGIYGYTF. CDR3 DNA sequence: TGTGCCAGCAGCTTGTCTCCGACGGGGGGCATCTATGGCTACACCTTC.

The chain couples TRBV24-1 to TRBJ2-1, with D unclear. Trimming removed 8 bases from V and 6 bases from J, with 16 bases in between. This CDR3 is 14 amino acids long. Per germline, CDR1 KGHDR and CDR2 SFDVKD. The DNA for the CDR3 is TGTGCCACCACCCCTGGGTCCGGGTCCAATGAGCAGTTCTTC. Translating it yields CATTPGSGSNEQFF.

This clonotype was recorded many times. This CDR3 reads CASSPTGVSNQPQHF. The DNA for the CDR3 is TGTGCCAGCAGCCCCACCGGGGTTAGCAATCAGCCCCAGCATTTT. This chain joins TRBV7-8 and TRBJ1-5; D gene uncertain. Trimming took off 5 bases at V and 0 bases at J, with 11 bases between the two ends. Germline V gene lookup returns CDR1 SGHVS and CDR2 FQNEAQ. CDR3 size: 15 residues.

This rearrangement joins TRBV12-3 or TRBV12-4 to TRBJ1-2, with D tentatively TRBD1 (5 bases). Deletions cut 5 bases from V and 5 bases from J, with 15 bases between. CDR3 length equals 14 residues. The CDR3 bases are TGTGCCAGCAGTCGGCCAGGGAGGGAGTATGGCTACACCTTC. Translation: CASSRPGREYGYTF.

This clonotype was observed a few times. The rearrangement joins TRBV29-1 to TRBJ1-5; 7 positions match TRBD1. CDR1 is SQVTM and CDR2 is ANQGSEA in the germline V gene. Losses at the gene ends were 6 bases for V and 0 bases for J; bases not matched to a gene: 5. The CDR3 spans 14 residues. The CDR3 DNA reads as TGCAGCGTAGTGACAGGGAATAGCAATCAGCCCCAGCATTTT. It is translated as CSVVTGNSNQPQHF.

This clonotype was counted ten times or more. The chain combines TRBV7-9 with TRBJ1-6, with a possible D match to TRBD1 (5 bases). V lost 5 bases and J 9 bases, leaving 11 bases between the germline ends. Germline CDR1 SEHNR, CDR2 FQNEAQ (reference sequence). The CDR3 is 13 amino acids. Written as DNA, the CDR3 is TGTGCCAGCAGCGACAGAGGGAGTTCACCCCTCCACTTT. This gives the protein CASSDRGSSPLHF.

This clonotype was seen at least ten times. One junction end does not reproduce the germline sequence, and a read error may be involved. This rearrangement joins TRBV4-3 to TRBJ2-6; perhaps TRBD1 as D (6 bases). The CDR3 has 15 residues. The germline V gene encodes CDR1 LGHNA and CDR2 YSLEER. The CDR3 nucleotides are TGTGCCAGTAGTCAGGGGAGCTCTGGGGCCAACGTCCTGACTTTC. This encodes CASSQGSSGANVLTF.